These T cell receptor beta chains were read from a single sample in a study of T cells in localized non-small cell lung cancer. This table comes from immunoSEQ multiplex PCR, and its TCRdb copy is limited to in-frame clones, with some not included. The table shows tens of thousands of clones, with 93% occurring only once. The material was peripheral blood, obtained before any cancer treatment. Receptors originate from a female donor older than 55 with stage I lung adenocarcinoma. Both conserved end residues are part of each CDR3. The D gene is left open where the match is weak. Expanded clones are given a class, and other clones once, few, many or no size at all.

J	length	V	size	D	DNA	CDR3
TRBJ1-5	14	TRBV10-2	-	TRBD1	TGCGCCAGCAGTGAAGGACAGGGGCTTCAGCCCCAGCATTTT	CASSEGQGLQPQHF
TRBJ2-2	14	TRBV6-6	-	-	TGTGCCAGCAGCCCTTTTAGTGGGGCCGGGGAGCTGTTTTTT	CASSPFSGAGELFF
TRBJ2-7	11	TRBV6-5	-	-	TGTGCCAGCATGGGAACCTACGAGCAGTACTTC	CASMGTYEQYF
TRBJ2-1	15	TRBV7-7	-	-	TGTGCCAGCAGCCCGACCCACAGCTCCTACAATGAGCAGTTCTTC	CASSPTHSSYNEQFF
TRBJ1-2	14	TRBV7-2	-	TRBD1	TGTGCCAGCAGCTTAACGGCGACAGGGGACGGCTACACCTTC	CASSLTATGDGYTF
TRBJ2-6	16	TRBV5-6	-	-	TGTGCCAGCAGCTTGGGGGGTTTTTCTGGGGCCAACGTCCTGACTTTC	CASSLGGFSGANVLTF
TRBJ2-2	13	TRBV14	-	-	TGTGCCAGCAGTCACAGGAACACCGGGGAGCTGTTTTTT	CASSHRNTGELFF
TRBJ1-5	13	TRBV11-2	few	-	TGTGCCAGCAGCTTCCGGGGTTATCAGCCCCAGCATTTT	CASSFRGYQPQHF
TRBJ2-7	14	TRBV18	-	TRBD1	TGTGCCAGCTCACCTAGCGACAGGGAATCCGAGCAGTACTTC	CASSPSDRESEQYF
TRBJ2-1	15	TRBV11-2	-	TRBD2	TGTGCCAGCAGCCGAAGCGGGGGGTGGGGAAATGAGCAGTTCTTC	CASSRSGGWGNEQFF
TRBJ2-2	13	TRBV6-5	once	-	TGTGCCAGCAGAACAGGGTTTACCGGGGAGCTGTTTTTT	CASRTGFTGELFF
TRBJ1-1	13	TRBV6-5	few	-	TGTGCCAGCAGTGATGTGGGCAGCACTGAAGCTTTCTTT	CASSDVGSTEAFF
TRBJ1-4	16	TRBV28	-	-	TGTGCCAGCAGTTCCTCGTCAGGGAACTTTAATGAAAAACTGTTTTTT	CASSSSSGNFNEKLFF
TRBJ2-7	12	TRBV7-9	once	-	TGTGCCAGCAGCCCGCTAAGCGGCGAGCAGTACTTC	CASSPLSGEQYF
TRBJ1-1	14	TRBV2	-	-	TGTGCCAGCAGCTCAGACGGTATAGACACTGAAGCTTTCTTT	CASSSDGIDTEAFF
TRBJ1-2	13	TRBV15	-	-	TGTGCCACCAGCAGAGCGGGGAACTATGGCTACACCTTC	CATSRAGNYGYTF
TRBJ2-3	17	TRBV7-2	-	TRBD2	TGTGCCAGCAGCTTGACTAGCGGGAGCTCTAGCACAGATACGCAGTATTTT	CASSLTSGSSSTDTQYF
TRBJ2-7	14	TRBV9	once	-	TGTGCCAGCAGCGCCGGCGAACGGGGCCACGAGCAGTACTTC	CASSAGERGHEQYF
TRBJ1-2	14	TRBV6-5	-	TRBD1	TGTGCCAGCAGTTCCTTGGACAGGGACGACGGCTACACCTTC	CASSSLDRDDGYTF
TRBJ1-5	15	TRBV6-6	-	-	TGTGCCAGCAGTACGGGGGGAGGGTACAATCAGCCCCAGCATTTT	CASSTGGGYNQPQHF
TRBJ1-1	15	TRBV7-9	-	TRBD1	TGTGCCAGCAGCTTGAAGACAGGGCAATACACTGAAGCTTTCTTT	CASSLKTGQYTEAFF
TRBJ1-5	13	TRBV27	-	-	TGTGCCAGCAGTTTATTTGAATCTGAGCCCCAGCATTTT	CASSLFESEPQHF
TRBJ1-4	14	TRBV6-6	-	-	TGTGCCAGCAGAAGGGGTTCGGCCAATGAAAAACTGTTTTTT	CASRRGSANEKLFF
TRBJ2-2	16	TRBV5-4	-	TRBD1	TGTGCCAGCAGCCCGGGACAGGAGGTTGGCACCGGGGAGCTGTTTTTT	CASSPGQEVGTGELFF
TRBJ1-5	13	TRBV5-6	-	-	TGTGCCAGCAGCTTGCGAAGCAATCAGCCCCAGCATTTT	CASSLRSNQPQHF
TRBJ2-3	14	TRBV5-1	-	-	TGCGCCAGCAGCACCTACTCCGGGACTGATACGCAGTATTTT	CASSTYSGTDTQYF
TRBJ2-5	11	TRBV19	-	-	TGTGCCAGTAGTAGGTTGGAGACCCAGTACTTC	CASSRLETQYF
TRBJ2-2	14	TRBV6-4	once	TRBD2	TGTGCCAGCAGTGACTTCGGGGGGGTCGGGGAGCTGTTTTTT	CASSDFGGVGELFF
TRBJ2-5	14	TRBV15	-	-	TGTGCCACCAGCAGAGATCGGGGGAAAGAGACCCAGTACTTC	CATSRDRGKETQYF
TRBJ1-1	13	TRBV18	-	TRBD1	TGTGCCAGCTCAACAGACAGGGGGACTGAAGCTTTCTTT	CASSTDRGTEAFF
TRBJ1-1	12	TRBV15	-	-	TGTGCCACCAGCGACAGTGGTTTTGAAGCTTTCTTT	CATSDSGFEAFF
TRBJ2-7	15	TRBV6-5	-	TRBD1	TGTGCCAGCACCCGGACAGGGGTCGGCTCCTACGAGCAGTACTTC	CASTRTGVGSYEQYF
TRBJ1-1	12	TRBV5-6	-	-	TGTGCCAGCAGCTACAGTAACACTGAAGCTTTCTTT	CASSYSNTEAFF
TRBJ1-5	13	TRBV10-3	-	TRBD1	TGTGCCATCGGCAGGGGGCGGAATCAGCCCCAGCATTTT	CAIGRGRNQPQHF
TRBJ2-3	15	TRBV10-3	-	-	TGTGCCATCAGTGCGGGCCTCCCCCCCACAGATACGCAGTATTTT	CAISAGLPPTDTQYF
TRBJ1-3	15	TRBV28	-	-	TGTGCCAGCAGTTTAAGGAGGGTGGACGGAAACACCATATATTTT	CASSLRRVDGNTIYF
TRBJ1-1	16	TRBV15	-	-	TGTGCCACCAGCAGAGATTTAGCTATTTCGAACACTGAAGCTTTCTTT	CATSRDLAISNTEAFF
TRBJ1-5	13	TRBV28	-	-	TGTGCCAGCCAGCTGGATAGCAATCAGCCCCAGCATTTT	CASQLDSNQPQHF
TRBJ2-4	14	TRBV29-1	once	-	TGCAGCGTGACCTTGGACCCGGCCAAAAACATTCAGTACTTC	CSVTLDPAKNIQYF
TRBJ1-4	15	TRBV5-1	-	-	TGCGCCAGCAGCTTGATAGGGCAGGGGAATGAAAAACTGTTTTTT	CASSLIGQGNEKLFF